The 4 T cell receptor beta chains given below trace back to one sample, sequenced in a study of T cells in Graves' hyperthyroidism and ophthalmopathy. RNA transcripts were the template for amplifying TCR beta CDR3 regions. The TCR CDR3 first-round RT-PCR relied on the HTBI primer set. TCRdb recomputed calls from the multiplex PCR reads with MiXCR, one row per CDR3 protein. In the table there are around 400,000 distinct CDR3 sequences, roughly 15% of which are singletons. Sequencing used blood. The receptors stem from a woman aged 55-69 years with Graves' ophthalmopathy.

Details on this clonotype: This may stem from a read error, because a much larger clone lies one nucleotide away. CDR3 protein: CAGSLGRREGEQYF. The CDR3 region has the DNA TGTGCCGGCAGCTTAGGTCGCAGGGAAGGGGAGCAGTACTTC. The rearrangement links TRBV7-2 to TRBJ2-7; a weak D match, TRBD1 (5 bases). The CDR3 length is 14 residues. Germline V CDR1 and CDR2: SGHTA, FQGNSA.

The table lists this clonotype with many counts. The V and J genes are TRBV6-1 and TRBJ1-5; no firm D call. CDR1 and CDR2 (germline): MNHNS, SASEGT. The V gene lost 6 bases and the J gene lost 4 bases, with 4 bases spanning the gap. This CDR3 comprises 11 residues. CDR3 nucleotide sequence: TGTGCCAGCAGGGGGAATCAGCCCCAGCATTTT. Encoded protein: CASRGNQPQHF.

In its sample, this clonotype was seen many times. This chain links TRBV3-1 with TRBJ2-3; 7 bases line up with TRBD1. This CDR3 is 17 amino acids long. V lost 0 bases to trimming and J lost 3 bases; unmatched junction nucleotides: 9. Germline lookup yields CDR1 LGHDT and CDR2 YNNKEL (reference sequence). The CDR3 spells CASSQDIRGRRTDTQYF. CDR3 DNA sequence: TGTGCCAGCAGCCAAGATATAAGGGGGCGCAGGACAGATACGCAGTATTTT.

The chain has TRBV20-1 and TRBJ1-1; TRBD1 is a possible D gene (5 bases). Germline-derived CDR1 and CDR2 are DFQATT and SNEGSKA (reference sequence). The CDR3 sequence is 13 residues long. Trimming pared 6 bases from V and 4 bases from J, leaving 15 bases between. In DNA, the CDR3 is TGCAGTGCCACACCACGGGGGGGCACTGAAGCTTTCTTT. It translates to CSATPRGGTEAFF.